These T cell receptor beta chains were read from a single sample in a study of T-cell reconstitution after alpha-beta-depleted transplantation in children. TCRdb itself ran the PCR reads through MiXCR, one entry per CDR3 protein. The sample lists around 700,000 distinct CDR3 sequences; around 13% were seen once. The starting material was PBMCs, obtained before TCRalphabeta/CD19-depleted stem cell transplant. The receptors stem from a girl aged 2 to 9 with congenital amegakaryocytic thrombocytopenia, due to receive a stem cell transplant. Each CDR3 is given with its conserved first and last residue. The order of the fields is clone size, J gene, D gene, V gene, CDR3 DNA, CDR3 protein. A D gene is named only where the DNA matches it firmly. Clone size appears in some rows only: once, few, many, or a class for an expanded clone.

>NA|TRBJ2-4|NA|TRBV11-1
TGTGCCAGCAGCTTAGAGGCCGGAGGGCGACAGCCTAAAAACATTCCGTACTTC
CASSLEAGGRQPKNIPYF
>many|TRBJ2-7|NA|TRBV2
TGTGCCAGTATCCCGCCGGCCTCCTACGAGCAGTACTTC
CASIPPASYEQYF
>many|TRBJ2-5|NA|TRBV6-2/TRBV6-3
TGTGCCAGCAGAGACGGTTTTCTAGTGGGGACCCAGTACTTC
CASRDGFLVGTQYF
>few|TRBJ2-2|NA|TRBV5-5
TGTGCCAGCAGCTTGGACTACGCCACCGGGGAGCTGTTTTTT
CASSLDYATGELFF
>many|TRBJ1-1|NA|TRBV5-1
TGCGCCAGCAGGCCTACAGGAAACACTGAAGCTTTCTTT
CASRPTGNTEAFF
>many|TRBJ2-1|TRBD2|TRBV5-6
TGTGCCAGCAGCGACCCGGGACTAGCGGGAGTTCACCCGTGGGCCAATGAGCAGTTCTTC
CASSDPGLAGVHPWANEQFF
>many|TRBJ2-3|NA|TRBV5-1
TGCGCCAGCAGCTTGGAAGGCTCTTTCACAGATACGCAGTATTTT
CASSLEGSFTDTQYF
>NA|TRBJ2-7|TRBD1|TRBV29-1
TGCAGCGTTGAAGAGGTAGGGGGCGAGGGCTACGAGCAGTACTTC
CSVEEVGGEGYEQYF
>many|TRBJ2-1|NA|TRBV5-1
TGTGCCAGCAGCTTGGACAACAATGAGCAGTTCTTC
CASSLDNNEQFF
>many|TRBJ2-4|TRBD1|TRBV20-1
TGCAGTGCTACCATCAGGGGGCTACTAGCCAAAAACATTCAGTACTTC
CSATIRGLLAKNIQYF
>many|TRBJ2-3|NA|TRBV28
TGTGCCAGCAGTTTCACAGGGAATACGCAGTATTTT
CASSFTGNTQYF
>few|TRBJ2-7|TRBD2|TRBV3-1
TGTGCCAGCAGCCAAACTAGCGGGAGTTGGGAGCAGTACTTC
CASSQTSGSWEQYF
>many|TRBJ1-2|TRBD1|TRBV20-1
TGCAGTGCAGCCGGGACAGGCCATGGCTACACCTTC
CSAAGTGHGYTF
>many|TRBJ2-7|NA|TRBV5-1
TGCGCCAGCAGCTATACTAGCCGTACGACCTACGAGCAGTACTTC
CASSYTSRTTYEQYF
>many|TRBJ2-1|TRBD2|TRBV27
TGTGCCAGCACTTTAACGGTAGCGGGAGATGGTGAGCAGTTCTTC
CASTLTVAGDGEQFF
>NA|TRBJ2-3|NA|TRBV11-2
TGTGCCAGCCCAGGGGATGCGAACACAGATACGCAGTATTTT
CASPGDANTDTQYF
>NA|TRBJ2-1|TRBD1|TRBV20-1
TGCAGTACCGCCGGGACAGGGGTCAATGAGCAGTTCTTC
CSTAGTGVNEQFF
>many|TRBJ2-7|TRBD2|TRBV15
TGTGCCACCAGCAGAGCCCCGGGACTAGCGGGATCGTACGAGCAGTACTTC
CATSRAPGLAGSYEQYF
>many|TRBJ2-3|TRBD2|TRBV20-1
TGCAGTGCTAGCACGAGCGGGAGGGCCCCGGATACGCAGTATTTT
CSASTSGRAPDTQYF
>NA|TRBJ2-6|NA|TRBV4-1
TGCGCCAGCAGCCAAGATCTTGGAGGATACAGCTCTGGGGCCAACGTCCTGACTTTC
CASSQDLGGYSSGANVLTF
>NA|TRBJ2-3|NA|TRBV10-1
TGCGCCAGCAGTGAGGGCTCCCCTAGCACAGATACGCAGTATTTT
CASSEGSPSTDTQYF
>many|TRBJ2-3|TRBD2|TRBV25-1
TGTGCCAGCACCACGACTAGCGGATACACAGATACGCAGTATTTT
CASTTTSGYTDTQYF
>NA|TRBJ2-5|TRBD1|TRBV20-1
TGCAGTGCTCTTTCATTTATTGGACAGGGGGCATGGGAGACCCAGTACTTC
CSALSFIGQGAWETQYF
>NA|TRBJ2-1|TRBD2|TRBV20-1
TGCAGTGCACCCGTGAGGGGCCAACTACACCTAGCGGGACGAATCTCCTACAATGAGCAGTTCTTC
CSAPVRGQLHLAGRISYNEQFF
>NA|TRBJ2-2|TRBD2|TRBV20-1
TGCAGTGCTAGGGGGGAGGGAGGGAACACCGGGGAGCTGTTTTTT
CSARGEGGNTGELFF
>few|TRBJ2-1|TRBD2|TRBV7-2
TGTGCCAGCAGCTTAGTAGGCACTAGCGACTACAATGAGCAGTTCTTC
CASSLVGTSDYNEQFF
>many|TRBJ1-1|NA|TRBV7-9
TGTGCCAGCAGCTTCGGGGGCAAGAACACTGAAGCTTTCTTT
CASSFGGKNTEAFF
>many|TRBJ1-1|TRBD1|TRBV28
TGTGCCAGCAGGACGGACAGGGAAGCTTTCTTT
CASRTDREAFF
>few|TRBJ2-2|NA|TRBV7-6
TGTGCCAGCAGAACACCGGGGCATAGGACCGGGGAGCTGTTTTTT
CASRTPGHRTGELFF
>many|TRBJ2-7|NA|TRBV29-1
TGCAGCGTTGGTCAGCGGAACTCCTACGAGCAGTACTTC
CSVGQRNSYEQYF
>NA|TRBJ2-7|TRBD2|TRBV5-1
TGCGCCAGCAGCTGGGAGATAAGCGGGGGGCCCTACGAGCAGTACTTC
CASSWEISGGPYEQYF
>NA|TRBJ2-4|NA|TRBV20-1
TGCAGTGGGGGCCGCCGAGGGGACATTCAGTACTTC
CSGGRRGDIQYF
>few|TRBJ2-1|NA|TRBV5-1
TGCGCCAGCAGGGAAGCTAGAGTCGGCTACAATGAGCAGTTCTTC
CASREARVGYNEQFF
>many|TRBJ2-5|TRBD1|TRBV5-6
TGTGCCAGCAGCCCAACCGACAGGGGTGAGACCCAGTACTTC
CASSPTDRGETQYF
>many|TRBJ2-2|NA|TRBV27
TGTGCCAGCAGTCCACTCAGGGGACCCGGGGAGCTGTTTTTT
CASSPLRGPGELFF
>few|TRBJ2-1|NA|TRBV20-1
TGCAGTGCTAGAGCCGACTCCACCGTCATATACAATGAGCAGTTCTTC
CSARADSTVIYNEQFF
>many|TRBJ2-1|TRBD2|TRBV12-3/TRBV12-4
TGTGCCAGCACATTAGCGGGAGTAGAAAATGAGCAGTTCTTC
CASTLAGVENEQFF
>many|TRBJ2-1|NA|TRBV12-3/TRBV12-4
TGTGCCAGTACTCTGGACTGGAGTCCGGCCGCGCACAATGAGCAGTTCTTC
CASTLDWSPAAHNEQFF
>few|TRBJ2-1|NA|TRBV20-1
TGCAGTGCTAGATGGGCAAGGTACAATGAGCAGTTCTTC
CSARWARYNEQFF
>few|TRBJ1-2|NA|TRBV30
TGTGCCTGGAGTGTTACAGGATTCTATGGCTACACCTTC
CAWSVTGFYGYTF
>NA|TRBJ1-5|NA|TRBV20-1
TGCAGTGCCCCGATAAGCAATCAGCCCCAGCATTTT
CSAPISNQPQHF
>few|TRBJ2-7|TRBD1|TRBV7-9
TGTGCCAGCAGCTTATCGAAGGGACAGAGAAGCTCCTACGAGCAGTACTTC
CASSLSKGQRSSYEQYF
>few|TRBJ2-2|NA|TRBV25-1
TGTGCCAGCACGGGACACCTGAACACCGGGGAGCTGTTTTTT
CASTGHLNTGELFF
>NA|TRBJ1-2|NA|TRBV15
TGTGCCACCAGCAGAGATAAGACAGGCCTGGAGGGCTACACCTTC
CATSRDKTGLEGYTF
>many|TRBJ2-1|NA|TRBV7-9
TGTGCCAGCAGCTTAGTCACAGTCAATGAGCAGTTCTTC
CASSLVTVNEQFF